The clone carrying this T cell receptor (beta chain) was recorded only once. Its target is unknown. Using its own MiXCR run on the reads, TCRdb lists one record per CDR3 protein. This sample has approximately 1,000,000 distinct CDR3 sequences; about a third occur once, and the top ten carry roughly an eighth. CDR3 length: 16 residues. Trimming removed 0 bases at V and 2 bases at J, with 13 bases between. From germline, CDR1 is KGHSH and CDR2 LQKENI. The sample comes from a study of T cell repertoires in cytomegalovirus infection. In the study overall: Signatures in public TCR beta sequences pointed to both CMV infection and matching HLA type.

Study-level results: Totalled public TCR beta family frequency picked out people who carried CMV plus the relevant HLA. HLA-C-restricted CMV-specific TCR beta clonotypes prevailed in the ex vivo response.

This sample comprised cultured CD8+ T cells from PBMCs, obtained from culture after CMV antigen stimulation. The receptor was isolated from a human donor in good health (CMV status not recorded). Some clones in this sample may be carry-over from other donors' samples. The rearrangement links TRBV18 to TRBJ1-1; D might be TRBD1 (5 bases). The CDR3 region is CASSPPAGGGNTEAFF. CDR3 sequence (DNA): TGTGCCAGCTCACCACCAGCGGGGGGAGGAAACACTGAAGCTTTCTTT.